The sequence of this T cell receptor beta chain was determined in a study of shared clonotypes between healthy human individuals. CDR1 is SEHNR, CDR2 FQNEAQ, per germline (reference sequence). The CDR3 extends over 15 amino acids. The V gene lost 7 bases and the J gene lost 10 bases, with 20 bases spanning the gap. TCRdb keeps only in-frame clones here, not all; method: immunoSEQ multiplex PCR. The sample carries 2 million to 2.5 million clones, 85% to 95% recorded once. This chain uses TRBV7-9 with TRBJ1-6, with D possibly being TRBD1 (5 bases). This receptor was identified in a man between 18 and 29 years old in good health. Some clones in this sample may be carry-over from other donors' samples. Sequenced: naive CD4+ T cells from PBMCs. Regarding subset: CD45RA+ positively selected. The CDR3 DNA reads as TGTGCCAGCAACCCACTCGGGCAGGGCAGATCACCCCTCCACTTT. It specifies CASNPLGQGRSPLHF.